The TCR beta chain described here comes from a study of Ad26.COV2.S vaccination and SARS-CoV-2 variants. Study context: Participants got Ad26.COV2.S intramuscularly, once or twice 56 days apart.

The sample's treatment: around 19 received Ad26.COV2.S at low or high dose, single or two shots; roughly five received placebo; per-sample allocation not given. Specimen acquisition occurred on day 63 following the initial vaccine or placebo injection. Whoever gave the sample was an adult aged 18-55 years in Boston. The repertoire was sequenced with immunoSEQ multiplex PCR; TCRdb's copy has only in-frame clones and lacks some. The data contain roughly 400,000 clones, less than 95% of them singletons. CDR3 length: 13 amino acids. V lost 2 bases and J 5 bases, leaving 7 bases between the germline ends. CDR1 is MNHEY, CDR2 SMNVEV, per germline (reference sequence).

This chain links TRBV27 with TRBJ2-1; no firm D call. This clonotype was obtained from a person aged 18 to 59 who received the Ad26.COV2.S COVID-19 vaccine or a placebo. This specimen was peripheral blood, taken in a trial of Ad26.COV2.S vaccine versus placebo. CDR3 loop: CASSLRRHNEQFF. The CDR3 nucleotides are TGTGCCAGCAGTTTAAGGCGCCACAATGAGCAGTTCTTC.